This T cell receptor (beta chain) comes out of a study of CD8 T cells in Susac syndrome. Germline assignment: CDR1 DFQATT and CDR2 SNEGSKA (reference sequence). The CDR3 is made up of 11 amino acids. Random hexamers were used to reverse transcribe about 0.5 to 1 ug of RNA. TCRdb re-derived calls from the immunoSEQ multiplex PCR reads in MiXCR, one entry per CDR3 protein. The data show around 150,000 distinct CDR3 sequences, 94% seen once. Sequencing was performed on CD8+ T cells from PBMCs. The sequence derives from a human donor in good health. The rearrangement links TRBV20-1 to TRBJ2-1; 7 bases map to TRBD2. This chain's CDR3 is CRGGDSYEQFF. CDR3 sequence (DNA): TGCAGGGGGGGGGATAGCTATGAGCAGTTCTTC.